This TCR beta chain was sequenced for a study of blood T cell repertoires in COVID-19. In the study overall: Acute and convalescent COVID-19 samples came from the United States, Italy and Spain. PBMCs, B-cell-depleted T cells, or T cells were the source of the cDNA or gDNA that made up the material.

In the source study's methods: Counts of nucleated cells, estimated from reference gene primer amplification, were obtained. This table comes from immunoSEQ multiplex PCR, and its TCRdb copy is limited to in-frame clones, with some not included. V and J calls and clone size come straight from that table; D and trimming were deduced from the DNA. In the table there are about 310,000 clones, 87% of which are singletons. This CDR3 spans 13 amino acids. Trimming stripped 5 bases from V and 7 bases from J, with 11 bases between. Germline CDR1 reads MDHEN; CDR2 reads SYDVKM. This receptor was obtained from a man aged 45-60 years with active or convalescent COVID-19. Sequenced sample: peripheral blood. The chain has TRBV28 and TRBJ1-4, with D possibly TRBD1 on 6 matching bases. As DNA, the CDR3 is TGTGCCAGCAGTCGTACAGGGTTTGAAAAACTGTTTTTT. The encoded protein is CASSRTGFEKLFF.